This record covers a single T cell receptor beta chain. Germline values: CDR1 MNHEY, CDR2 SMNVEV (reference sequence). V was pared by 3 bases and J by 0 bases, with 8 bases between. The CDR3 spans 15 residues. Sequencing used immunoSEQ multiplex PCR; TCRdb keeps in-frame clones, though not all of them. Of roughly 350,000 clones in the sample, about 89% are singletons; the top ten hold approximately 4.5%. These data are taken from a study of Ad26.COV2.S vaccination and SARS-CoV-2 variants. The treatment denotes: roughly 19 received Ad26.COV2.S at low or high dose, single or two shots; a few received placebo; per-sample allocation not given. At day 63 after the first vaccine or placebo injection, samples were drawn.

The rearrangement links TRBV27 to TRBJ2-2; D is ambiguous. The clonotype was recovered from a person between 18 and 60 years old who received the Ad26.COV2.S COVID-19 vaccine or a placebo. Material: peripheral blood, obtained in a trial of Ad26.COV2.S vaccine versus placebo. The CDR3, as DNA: TGTGCCAGCAGTTTCCGCGGCGCGAACACCGGGGAGCTGTTTTTT. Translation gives CASSFRGANTGELFF.